A selection of T cell receptor beta chains follows, all from one sample in a study of blood T cell repertoires in COVID-19. Method: immunoSEQ multiplex PCR; TCRdb's copy keeps in-frame clones and lacks some. The sample holds around 170,000 clones, about three quarters seen once. The sequencing input was peripheral blood. These receptors were collected from a woman aged 80 or over with COVID-19, enrolled during active disease. Both conserved end residues are part of each CDR3. A D gene is named only where the DNA matches it firmly. Size tells how often a clone was seen (once, few, many) or the class of an expanded clone, and some rows leave it out.

NA TRBJ2-3 TRBD1 TRBV5-4 TGTGCCAGCAGCTTGAAGGGGGCTCGCACAGATACGCAGTATTTT CASSLKGARTDTQYF
NA TRBJ2-3 TRBD2 TRBV6-5 TGTGCCAGCAGTACTCGACTAGCGGGAGATACGCAGTATTTT CASSTRLAGDTQYF
once TRBJ2-1 TRBD2 TRBV5-4 TGTGCCAGCAGCTACAGCGGGAGGGCCTACAATGAGCAGTTCTTC CASSYSGRAYNEQFF
NA TRBJ2-4 NA TRBV11-2 TGTGCCAGCAGCTCCACACCCATTCAGTACTTC CASSSTPIQYF
once TRBJ2-7 TRBD1 TRBV24-1 TGTGCCACCAGTGGACAGGGTGGTGACGCGCAGTACTTC CATSGQGGDAQYF
NA TRBJ2-2 TRBD2 TRBV24-1 TGTGCCACCCATAGCGGGATACCCGGCGGGGAGCTGTTTTTT CATHSGIPGGELFF
few TRBJ2-7 TRBD2 TRBV19 TGTGCCAGCGGGACTAGCGGGAGGTCCTCCCGCGAGCAGTACTTC CASGTSGRSSREQYF
NA TRBJ2-1 TRBD2 TRBV4-3 TGCGCCAGCAGCCAAGATTGGCTAGCGGGGGGCTCCGGAGGAAATGAGCAGTTCTTC CASSQDWLAGGSGGNEQFF
once TRBJ1-5 NA TRBV6-5 TGTGCCAGTGCGGACAGAACAAATCAGCCCCAGCATTTT CASADRTNQPQHF
NA TRBJ1-1 NA TRBV5-4 TGTGCCAGCAGCTCGGCGGGAAGAACTGAAGCTTTCTTT CASSSAGRTEAFF
NA TRBJ2-1 TRBD1 TRBV7-7 TGTGCCAGCAGCCGGGGGACAGGGACTTACAATGAGCAGTTCTTC CASSRGTGTYNEQFF
NA TRBJ2-6 TRBD1 TRBV12-5 TGTGCTAGTGGTTCGATCCGGGACAGGGAAACTGGGGCCAACGTCCTGACTTTC CASGSIRDRETGANVLTF
NA TRBJ2-2 TRBD1 TRBV6-5 TGTGCCAGCAGAGGGACAGGTCCGAACACCGGGGAGCTGTTTTTT CASRGTGPNTGELFF
few TRBJ2-7 NA TRBV6-5 TGTGCCAGCAGTTCCGCGCGAGAGCAGTACTTC CASSSAREQYF
NA TRBJ1-1 NA TRBV4-1 TGCGCCAGCAGCCACCCGGTGGAGAGTAACACTGAAGCTTTCTTT CASSHPVESNTEAFF
NA TRBJ2-2 NA TRBV9 TGTGCCAGCAGCCCCCGACTTAGCGGGAACACCGGGGAGCTGTTTTTT CASSPRLSGNTGELFF
NA TRBJ2-7 TRBD2 TRBV10-3 TGTGCCATCGCTAGCGGGAGTTTCTACGAGCAGTACTTC CAIASGSFYEQYF
NA TRBJ1-3 NA TRBV6-5 TGTGCCAGCAGCCGGACAGAGGGAAACACCATATATTTT CASSRTEGNTIYF
NA TRBJ1-2 NA TRBV10-3 TGTGCCATCAGTGAGGGGGACATCCAGATCTATGGCTACACCTTC CAISEGDIQIYGYTF
once TRBJ1-1 NA TRBV5-1 TGCGCCAGCAGCTTGAGGGGGTCGTACACTGAAGCTTTCTTT CASSLRGSYTEAFF
NA TRBJ2-1 NA TRBV5-4 TGTGCCAGCAGCTTTCCCGGGACAACAAGCTCCTACAATGAGCAGTTCTTC CASSFPGTTSSYNEQFF
NA TRBJ1-2 TRBD1 TRBV27 TGTGCCAGCAGCCTGACAGGGTGGGGCTATGGCTACACCTTC CASSLTGWGYGYTF
NA TRBJ2-5 TRBD1 TRBV28 TGTGCCAGCAGCTCTGAGACAGGGGGCGAGAACGAGACCCAGTACTTC CASSSETGGENETQYF
NA TRBJ2-7 NA TRBV2 TGTGCCAGCAAACCCACCGGGTACGAGCAGTACTTC CASKPTGYEQYF
once TRBJ2-7 NA TRBV5-6 TGTGCCAGCAGCTCGGGTTTGGCATACGAGCAGTACTTC CASSSGLAYEQYF
NA TRBJ1-2 NA TRBV25-1 TGTGCCAGCAGGAAGGGGGAAGGAGGCTACACCTTC CASRKGEGGYTF
NA TRBJ2-7 TRBD2 TRBV3-1/TRBV3-2 TGTGCCAGGCCAACCGGGACTAGCGGGGGAACCTACGAGCAGTACTTC CARPTGTSGGTYEQYF
NA TRBJ2-5 NA TRBV7-2 TGTGCCAGCAGCTTAGCGACACAGGATTACCAAGAGACCCAGTACTTC CASSLATQDYQETQYF
NA TRBJ2-3 TRBD2 TRBV7-2 TGTGCCAGCAGCGTAAGCGGGATGCGTTCCGATACGCAGTATTTT CASSVSGMRSDTQYF
NA TRBJ2-1 NA TRBV3-1/TRBV3-2 TGTGCCAGCAGCCCCACCATTTGGGACTTCACATCCTACAATGAGCAGTTCTTC CASSPTIWDFTSYNEQFF
NA TRBJ2-7 NA TRBV23-1 TGCGCCAGCAGTCAATTGGGGGACTCCGTGAGGCGGCAGTACTTC CASSQLGDSVRRQYF
NA TRBJ2-7 NA TRBV5-1 TGCGCCAGCAGCTTGGCCACTCCCCACCCCTACGAGCAGTACTTC CASSLATPHPYEQYF
once TRBJ2-2 NA TRBV29-1 TGCAGCGTTGAAGGACAGGTGAACACCGGGGAGCTGTTTTTT CSVEGQVNTGELFF
NA TRBJ1-2 TRBD1 TRBV7-9 TGTGCCAGCAGCTCGGACAGGGGCTATGGCTACACCTTC CASSSDRGYGYTF
NA TRBJ1-4 NA TRBV2 TGTGCCAGCAGTCCCTCCATGCGAAATGAAAAACTGTTTTTT CASSPSMRNEKLFF
NA TRBJ2-7 NA TRBV6-6 TGTGCCAGCTTGGAGGAGCAGGGGATCAACGAGCAGTACTTC CASLEEQGINEQYF
NA TRBJ1-1 NA TRBV7-9 TGTGCCAGCAGGCCGGGGACTGTGAACACTGAAGCTTTCTTT CASRPGTVNTEAFF
few TRBJ2-1 NA TRBV24-1 TGTGCCACCAGTGGGCCCCCTTCCTACAATGAGCAGTTCTTC CATSGPPSYNEQFF
NA TRBJ2-3 NA TRBV7-2 TGTGCCAGCAGCCTAGACCGCGCAGATACGCAGTATTTT CASSLDRADTQYF
NA TRBJ2-1 TRBD2 TRBV24-1 TGTGCCACCAGTGCTCTTAGCGGGAGGGCCGGTGTCTATGAGCAGTTCTTC CATSALSGRAGVYEQFF
NA TRBJ2-1 NA TRBV5-8 TGTGCCAGCAGCAAACCCCGTAGCTCCTACAATGAGCAGTTCTTC CASSKPRSSYNEQFF